Below, one T cell receptor (beta chain) is given with its context. Its cognate antigen is unknown. This entry belongs to a study of OX40 agonist ivuxolimab in advanced cancers. Across the study: Patients were given ivuxolimab, an antibody that agonizes OX40 (CD134). Dosing consisted of intravenous ivuxolimab at 0.01 to 10 mg/kg every 2 weeks. Mean age 60 years, range roughly 20 to 85; 82.7% male. The study's findings and limits: Compared with others, partial responders at 0.1-3.0 mg/kg displayed clonal expansion among the lowest.

Data came from immunoSEQ multiplex PCR; TCRdb stores just in-frame clones and leaves some out. The sample contains fewer than 100,000 clones, approximately 90% of which appear only once. The sequences come from CD4+ or CD8+ T cells sorted from blood, collected in a trial of the OX40 agonist ivuxolimab. This receptor was obtained from an adult with an advanced solid tumor such as melanoma, head and neck, liver or kidney cancer.

For the CDR3, the DNA is TGTGCCACCCCTCCCCACCAAGCCTACGAGCAGTACTTC. It specifies CATPPHQAYEQYF. The chain combines TRBV19 with TRBJ2-7; D is ambiguous. Germline V gene sequence: CDR1 LNHDA, CDR2 SQIVND (reference sequence). Trimming cost V 10 bases and J 2 bases, with 15 bases left between them. The CDR3 runs 13 residues.